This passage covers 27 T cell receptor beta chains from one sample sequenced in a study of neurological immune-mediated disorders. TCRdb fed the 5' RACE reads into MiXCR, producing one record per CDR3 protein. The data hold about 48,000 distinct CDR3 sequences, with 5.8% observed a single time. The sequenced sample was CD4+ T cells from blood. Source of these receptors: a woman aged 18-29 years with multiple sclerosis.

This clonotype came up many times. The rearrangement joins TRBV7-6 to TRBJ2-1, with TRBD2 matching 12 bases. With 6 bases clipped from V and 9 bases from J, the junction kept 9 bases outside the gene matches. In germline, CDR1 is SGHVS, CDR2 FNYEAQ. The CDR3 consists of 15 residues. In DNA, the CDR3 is TGTGCCAGCAGTTACTGGACTAGCGGGAACGGTGAGCAGTTCTTC. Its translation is CASSYWTSGNGEQFF.

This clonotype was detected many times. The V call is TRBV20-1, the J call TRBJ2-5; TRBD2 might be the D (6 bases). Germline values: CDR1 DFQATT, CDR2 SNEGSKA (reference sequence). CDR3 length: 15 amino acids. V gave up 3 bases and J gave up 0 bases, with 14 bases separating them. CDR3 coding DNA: TGCAGTGCTAGCTCGGTTAGCGGTAACCAAGAGACCCAGTACTTC. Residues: CSASSVSGNQETQYF.

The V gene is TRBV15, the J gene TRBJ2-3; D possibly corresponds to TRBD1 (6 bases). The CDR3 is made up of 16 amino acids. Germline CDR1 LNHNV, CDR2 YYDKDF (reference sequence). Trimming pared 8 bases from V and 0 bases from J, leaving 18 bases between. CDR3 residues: CATQTNRASSTDTQYF. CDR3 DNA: TGTGCCACCCAAACCAACAGGGCCTCTAGCACAGATACGCAGTATTTT. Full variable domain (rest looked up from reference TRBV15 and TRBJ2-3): DAMVIQNPRYQVTQFGKPVTLSCSQTLNHNVMYWYQQKSSQAPKLLFHYYDKDFNNEADTPDNFQSRRPNTSFCFLDIRSPGLGDTAMYLCATQTNRASSTDTQYFGPGTRLTVL.

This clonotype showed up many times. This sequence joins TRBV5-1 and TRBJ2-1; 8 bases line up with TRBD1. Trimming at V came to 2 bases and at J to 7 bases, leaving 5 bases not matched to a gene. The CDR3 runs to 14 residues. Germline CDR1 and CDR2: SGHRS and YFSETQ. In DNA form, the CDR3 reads TGCGCCAGCAGCTTCAACAGGGGGAGGAATGAGCAGTTCTTC. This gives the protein CASSFNRGRNEQFF.

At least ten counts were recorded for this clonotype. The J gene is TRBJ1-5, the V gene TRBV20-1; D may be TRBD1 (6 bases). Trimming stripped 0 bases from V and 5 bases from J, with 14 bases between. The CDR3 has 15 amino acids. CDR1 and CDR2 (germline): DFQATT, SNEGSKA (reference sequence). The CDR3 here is CSARDSLDSYQPQHF. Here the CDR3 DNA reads TGCAGTGCTAGAGATTCACTGGACAGCTATCAGCCCCAGCATTTT.

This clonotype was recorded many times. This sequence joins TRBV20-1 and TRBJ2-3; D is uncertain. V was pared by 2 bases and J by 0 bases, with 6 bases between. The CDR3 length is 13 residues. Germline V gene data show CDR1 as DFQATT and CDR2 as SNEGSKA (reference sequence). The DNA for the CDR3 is TGCAGTGCTAGACGACTGAGCACAGATACGCAGTATTTT. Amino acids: CSARRLSTDTQYF.

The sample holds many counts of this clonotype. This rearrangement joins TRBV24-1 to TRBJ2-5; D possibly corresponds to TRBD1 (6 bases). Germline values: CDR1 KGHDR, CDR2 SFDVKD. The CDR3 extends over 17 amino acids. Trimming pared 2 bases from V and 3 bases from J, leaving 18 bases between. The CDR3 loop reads CATSDYKRGSVKETQYF. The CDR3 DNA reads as TGTGCCACCAGTGATTACAAAAGGGGGTCGGTCAAAGAGACCCAGTACTTC.

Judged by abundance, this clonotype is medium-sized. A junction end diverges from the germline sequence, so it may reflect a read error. CDR3 bases: TGCGCCAGCAGCTTGGCGGGCACAGATACGCAGTATTTT. Translation: CASSLAGTDTQYF. The J gene is TRBJ2-3, the V gene TRBV5-6; D gene ambiguous. There are 13 residues in the CDR3. Germline loops: CDR1 SGHDT, CDR2 YYEEEE.

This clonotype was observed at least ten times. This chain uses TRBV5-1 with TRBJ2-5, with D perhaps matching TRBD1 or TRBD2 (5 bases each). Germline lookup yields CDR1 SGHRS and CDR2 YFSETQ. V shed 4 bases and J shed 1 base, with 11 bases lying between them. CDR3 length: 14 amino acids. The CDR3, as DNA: TGCGCCAGCAGCCGGGACGGAGTCCAAGAGACCCAGTACTTC. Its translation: CASSRDGVQETQYF.

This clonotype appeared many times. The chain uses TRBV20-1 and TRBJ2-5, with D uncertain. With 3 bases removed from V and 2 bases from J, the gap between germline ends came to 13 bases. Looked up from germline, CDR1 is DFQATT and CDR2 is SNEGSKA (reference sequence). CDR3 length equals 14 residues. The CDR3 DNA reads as TGCAGTGCTAGGTGGGCCACACAGCAAGAGACCCAGTACTTC. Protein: CSARWATQQETQYF.

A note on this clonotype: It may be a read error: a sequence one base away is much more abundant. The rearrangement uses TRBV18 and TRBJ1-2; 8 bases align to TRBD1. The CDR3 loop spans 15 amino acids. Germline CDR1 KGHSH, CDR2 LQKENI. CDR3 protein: CANSLGQGGDYGYTF. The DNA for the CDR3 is TGTGCCAACTCATTAGGACAGGGTGGCGACTATGGCTACACCTTC.

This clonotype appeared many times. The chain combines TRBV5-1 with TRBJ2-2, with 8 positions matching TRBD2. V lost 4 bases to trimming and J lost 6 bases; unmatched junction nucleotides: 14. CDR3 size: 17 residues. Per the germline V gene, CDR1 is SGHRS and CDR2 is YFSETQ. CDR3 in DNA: TGCGCCAGCAGCCCGGGAGGGTCCGAGAGACCCCCCGGGGAGCTGTTTTTT. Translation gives CASSPGGSERPPGELFF.

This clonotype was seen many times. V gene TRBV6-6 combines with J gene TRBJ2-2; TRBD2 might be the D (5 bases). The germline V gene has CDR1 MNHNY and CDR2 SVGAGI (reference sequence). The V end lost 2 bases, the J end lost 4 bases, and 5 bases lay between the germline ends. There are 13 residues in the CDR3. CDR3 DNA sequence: TGTGCCAGCAGTTACGAGGGCACCGGGGAGCTGTTTTTT. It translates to CASSYEGTGELFF.

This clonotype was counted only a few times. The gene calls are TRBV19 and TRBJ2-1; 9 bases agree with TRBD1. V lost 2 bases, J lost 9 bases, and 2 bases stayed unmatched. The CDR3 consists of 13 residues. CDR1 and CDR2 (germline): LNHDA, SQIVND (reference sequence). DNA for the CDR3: TGTGCCAGTAGTATAACAGGGGGCGGTGAGCAGTTCTTC. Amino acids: CASSITGGGEQFF. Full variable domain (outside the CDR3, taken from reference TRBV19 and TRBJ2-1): DGGITQSPKYLFRKEGQNVTLSCEQNLNHDAMYWYRQDPGQGLRLIYYSQIVNDFQKGDIAEGYSVSREKKESFPLTVTSAQKNPTAFYLCASSITGGGEQFFGPGTRLTVL.

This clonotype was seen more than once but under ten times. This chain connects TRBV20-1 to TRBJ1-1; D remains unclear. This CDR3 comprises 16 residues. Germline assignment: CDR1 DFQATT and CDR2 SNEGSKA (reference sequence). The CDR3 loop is CSPREGGSPMNTEAFF. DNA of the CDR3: TGCAGCCCTAGAGAGGGAGGTTCCCCTATGAACACTGAAGCTTTCTTT.

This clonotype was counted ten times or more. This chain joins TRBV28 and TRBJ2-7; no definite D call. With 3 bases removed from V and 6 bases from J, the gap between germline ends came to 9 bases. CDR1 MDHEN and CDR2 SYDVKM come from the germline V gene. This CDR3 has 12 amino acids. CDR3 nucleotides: TGTGCCAGCAGTTTTCTGGCGTTCGAGCAGTACTTC. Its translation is CASSFLAFEQYF.

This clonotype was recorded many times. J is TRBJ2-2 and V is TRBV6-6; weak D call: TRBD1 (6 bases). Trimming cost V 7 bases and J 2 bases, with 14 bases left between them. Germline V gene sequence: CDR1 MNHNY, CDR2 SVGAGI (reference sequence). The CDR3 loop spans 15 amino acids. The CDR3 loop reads CASKQGWDNTGELFF. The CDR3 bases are TGTGCCAGCAAACAGGGTTGGGATAACACCGGGGAGCTGTTTTTT.

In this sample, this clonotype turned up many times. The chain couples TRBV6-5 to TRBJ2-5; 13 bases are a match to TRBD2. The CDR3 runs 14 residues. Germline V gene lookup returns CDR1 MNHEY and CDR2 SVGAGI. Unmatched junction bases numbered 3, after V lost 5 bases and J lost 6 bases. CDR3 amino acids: CASSRTSGGKTQYF. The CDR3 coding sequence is TGTGCCAGCAGTAGGACTAGCGGGGGAAAGACCCAGTACTTC.

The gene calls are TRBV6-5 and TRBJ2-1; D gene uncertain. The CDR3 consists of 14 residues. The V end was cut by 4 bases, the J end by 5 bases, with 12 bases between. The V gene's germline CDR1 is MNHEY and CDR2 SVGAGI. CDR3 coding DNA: TGTGCCAGCAGTTCAAACTACCCCAACAATGAGCAGTTCTTC. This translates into CASSSNYPNNEQFF.

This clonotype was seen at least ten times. CDR3 loop: CASSRDRGYSGNTIYF. CDR3 nucleotide sequence: TGTGCCAGCAGTCGGGACAGGGGATACTCTGGAAACACCATATATTTT. The V call is TRBV6-6, the J call TRBJ1-3; 10 bases align to TRBD1. CDR1 and CDR2 (germline): MNHNY, SVGAGI (reference sequence). This CDR3 has 16 amino acids. Trimming cost V 5 bases and J 0 bases; bases outside gene matches: 4.

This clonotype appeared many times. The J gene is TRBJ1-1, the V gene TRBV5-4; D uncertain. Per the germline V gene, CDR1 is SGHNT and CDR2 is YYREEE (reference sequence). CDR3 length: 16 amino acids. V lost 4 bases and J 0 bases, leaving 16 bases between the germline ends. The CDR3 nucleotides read TGTGCCAGCAGCCCCCGGACGGGTCCAATGAACACTGAAGCTTTCTTT. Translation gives CASSPRTGPMNTEAFF.

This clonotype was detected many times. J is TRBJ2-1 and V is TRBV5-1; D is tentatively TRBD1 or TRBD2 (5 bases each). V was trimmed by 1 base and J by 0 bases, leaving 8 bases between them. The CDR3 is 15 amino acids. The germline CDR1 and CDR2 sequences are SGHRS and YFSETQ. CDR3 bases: TGCGCCAGCAGCTTGATGGGGGACTCCTACAATGAGCAGTTCTTC. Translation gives CASSLMGDSYNEQFF.

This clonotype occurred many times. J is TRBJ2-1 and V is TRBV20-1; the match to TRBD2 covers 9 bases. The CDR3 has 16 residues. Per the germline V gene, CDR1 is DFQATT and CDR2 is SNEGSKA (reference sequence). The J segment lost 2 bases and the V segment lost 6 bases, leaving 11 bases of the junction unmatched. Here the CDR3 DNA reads TGCAGTGCAATCTCTCCGGGACTAGCAACCTACAATGAGCAGTTCTTC. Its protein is CSAISPGLATYNEQFF.

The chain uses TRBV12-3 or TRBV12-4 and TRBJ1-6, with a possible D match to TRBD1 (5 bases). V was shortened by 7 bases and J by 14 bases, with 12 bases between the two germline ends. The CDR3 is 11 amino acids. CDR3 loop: CASTGGSALHF. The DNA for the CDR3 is TGTGCCAGCACGGGGGGATCAGCCCTCCACTTT.

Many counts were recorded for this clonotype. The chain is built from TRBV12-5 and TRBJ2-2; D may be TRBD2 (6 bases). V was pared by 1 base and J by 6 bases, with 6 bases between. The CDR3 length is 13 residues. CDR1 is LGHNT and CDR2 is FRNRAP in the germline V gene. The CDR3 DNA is TGTGCTAGTGGTTTGGCGGGAGCCGGGGAGCTGTTTTTT. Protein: CASGLAGAGELFF.

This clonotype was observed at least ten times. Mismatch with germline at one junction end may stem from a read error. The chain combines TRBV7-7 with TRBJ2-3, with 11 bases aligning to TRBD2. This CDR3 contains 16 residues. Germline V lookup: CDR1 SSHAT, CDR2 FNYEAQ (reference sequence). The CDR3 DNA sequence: TGTGCTAGCAGCCCAGCCCTAGCGGGAGGAGCAGATACGCAGTATTTT. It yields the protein CASSPALAGGADTQYF.

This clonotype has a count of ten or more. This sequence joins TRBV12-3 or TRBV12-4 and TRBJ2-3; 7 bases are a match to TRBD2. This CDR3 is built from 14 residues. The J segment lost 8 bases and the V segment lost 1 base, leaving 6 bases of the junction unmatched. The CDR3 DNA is TGTGCCAGCAGTTTAGGTAGCGGGTCCCCTACGCAGTATTTT. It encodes CASSLGSGSPTQYF.